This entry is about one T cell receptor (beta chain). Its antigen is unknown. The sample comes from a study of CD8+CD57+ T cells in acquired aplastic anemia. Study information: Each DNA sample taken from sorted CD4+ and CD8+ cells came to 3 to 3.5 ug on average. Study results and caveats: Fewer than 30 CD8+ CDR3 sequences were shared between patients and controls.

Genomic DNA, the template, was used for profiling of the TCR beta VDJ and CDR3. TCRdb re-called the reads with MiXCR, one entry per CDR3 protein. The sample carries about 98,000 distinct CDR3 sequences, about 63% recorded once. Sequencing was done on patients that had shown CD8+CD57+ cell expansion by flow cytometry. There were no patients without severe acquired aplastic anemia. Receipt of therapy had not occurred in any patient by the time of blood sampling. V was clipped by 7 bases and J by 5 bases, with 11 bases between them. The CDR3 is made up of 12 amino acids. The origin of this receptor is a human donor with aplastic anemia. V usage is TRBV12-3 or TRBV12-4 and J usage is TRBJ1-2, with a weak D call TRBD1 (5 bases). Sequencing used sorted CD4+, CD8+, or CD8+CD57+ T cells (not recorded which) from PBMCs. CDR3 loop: CASNLQEYGYTF. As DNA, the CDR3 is TGTGCCAGCAACTTACAGGAATATGGCTACACCTTC.